These T cell receptor beta chains were read from a single sample in a study of blood T cell repertoires in COVID-19. This table comes from immunoSEQ multiplex PCR, and its TCRdb copy is limited to in-frame clones, with some not included. The table lists 250,000 or so clones, approximately 88% of them singletons. The sequencing sample was made of PBMCs or T cells enriched from blood (not recorded which). These receptors all come from a woman under 40 who had been exposed to COVID-19. CDR3s include the opening cysteine and the closing phenylalanine or tryptophan. A D gene is named only where the DNA matches it firmly. Rows may omit the clone size; those that give it use once, few, many or a size class.

clone_size d_call j_call v_call cdr3_aa cdr3_nt
once TRBD1 TRBJ2-7 TRBV3-1/TRBV3-2 CASSQGTGDYYEQYF TGTGCCAGCAGCCAGGGTACAGGGGATTACTACGAGCAGTACTTC
NA TRBD1 TRBJ2-7 TRBV4-2 CASSQGWDSTYEQYF TGTGCCAGCAGCCAAGGGTGGGACAGCACCTACGAGCAGTACTTC
NA NA TRBJ1-1 TRBV4-2 CASSQGHYTEAFF TGTGCCAGCAGCCAAGGACATTACACTGAAGCTTTCTTT
NA NA TRBJ1-5 TRBV30 CAWEEGGAQHF TGTGCCTGGGAGGAAGGAGGGGCCCAGCATTTT
NA TRBD1 TRBJ1-1 TRBV30 CAWNGQAAEDTEAFF TGTGCCTGGAACGGACAGGCGGCCGAGGACACTGAAGCTTTCTTT
NA TRBD2 TRBJ2-7 TRBV12-3/TRBV12-4 CASSLSGGLEQYF TGTGCCAGCAGCCTATCGGGGGGGCTAGAGCAGTACTTC
NA NA TRBJ2-1 TRBV3-1/TRBV3-2 CASSQVVTGVYNEQFF TGTGCCAGCAGCCAAGTCGTCACGGGAGTCTACAATGAGCAGTTCTTC
NA TRBD2 TRBJ2-1 TRBV11-3 CASSLESGRNNEQFF TGTGCCAGCAGCTTAGAGAGCGGGAGGAACAATGAGCAGTTCTTC
once NA TRBJ2-7 TRBV9 CASSVSSEYEQYF TGTGCCAGCAGCGTATCGTCTGAGTACGAGCAGTACTTC
NA TRBD2 TRBJ2-7 TRBV5-6 CASSLGRGEQYF TGTGCCAGCAGCCTGGGGAGGGGCGAGCAGTACTTC
NA TRBD1 TRBJ2-3 TRBV19 CASSVWTGGTDTQYF TGTGCCAGTAGTGTCTGGACAGGGGGCACAGATACGCAGTATTTT
NA NA TRBJ1-2 TRBV5-6 CASSYGVNRDNYGYTF TGTGCCAGCAGCTACGGGGTAAACAGGGATAACTATGGCTACACCTTC
NA NA TRBJ2-6 TRBV21-1 CASAQVGTGPSGANVLTF TGTGCCAGCGCCCAGGTGGGGACAGGGCCTTCTGGGGCCAACGTCCTGACTTTC
NA TRBD1 TRBJ1-6 TRBV28 CASSPDRGRDNSPLHF TGTGCCAGCAGTCCCGACAGGGGGCGAGATAATTCACCCCTCCACTTT
once TRBD2 TRBJ2-3 TRBV29-1 CSVRGLAGVGDTQYF TGCAGCGTGAGAGGACTAGCGGGAGTAGGGGATACGCAGTATTTT
NA TRBD2 TRBJ2-1 TRBV11-3 CASSPSGSSYNEQFF TGTGCCAGCAGCCCTAGCGGGAGCTCTTACAATGAGCAGTTCTTC
NA TRBD1 TRBJ1-1 TRBV18 CASLTLQGAVNTEAFF TGTGCCAGCTTAACCTTACAGGGGGCCGTGAACACTGAAGCTTTCTTT